This T cell receptor (beta chain) was retrieved from a study of blood T cell repertoires in COVID-19. Between the trimmed V and J ends, which lost 0 bases and 0 bases, there was a span of 11 bases. This CDR3 is 16 amino acids long. Germline V gene lookup returns CDR1 KGHSH and CDR2 LQKENI. Produced via immunoSEQ multiplex PCR; TCRdb's table is partial and in-frame only. The repertoire holds 75,000 to 90,000 clones, roughly 78% seen once, with approximately 4.6% in the top ten. Sequencing was performed on peripheral blood. The chain carries TRBV18 and TRBJ1-1, with unresolved D. This TCR derives from a woman in her 70s with acute or convalescent COVID-19. The CDR3 region has the DNA TGTGCCAGCTCACCACCTAGGCGGGGTCTGAACACTGAAGCTTTCTTT. Amino acids: CASSPPRRGLNTEAFF. The variable domain in full, completed from reference TRBV18 and TRBJ1-1, reads NAGVMQNPRHLVRRRGQEARLRCSPMKGHSHVYWYRQLPEEGLKFMVYLQKENIIDESGMPKERFSAEFPKEGPSILRIQQVVRGDSAAYFCASSPPRRGLNTEAFFGQGTRLTVV.